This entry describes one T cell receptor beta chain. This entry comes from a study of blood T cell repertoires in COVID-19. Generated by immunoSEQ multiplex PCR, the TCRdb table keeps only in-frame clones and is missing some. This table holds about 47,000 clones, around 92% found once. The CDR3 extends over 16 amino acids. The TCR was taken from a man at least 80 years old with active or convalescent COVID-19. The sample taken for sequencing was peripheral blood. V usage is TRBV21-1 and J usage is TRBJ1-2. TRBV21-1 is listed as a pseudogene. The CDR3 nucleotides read TGTGCCAGCAGCCCCTTCAGGACTTCGGCTAACTATGGCTACACCTTC. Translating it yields CASSPFRTSANYGYTF.